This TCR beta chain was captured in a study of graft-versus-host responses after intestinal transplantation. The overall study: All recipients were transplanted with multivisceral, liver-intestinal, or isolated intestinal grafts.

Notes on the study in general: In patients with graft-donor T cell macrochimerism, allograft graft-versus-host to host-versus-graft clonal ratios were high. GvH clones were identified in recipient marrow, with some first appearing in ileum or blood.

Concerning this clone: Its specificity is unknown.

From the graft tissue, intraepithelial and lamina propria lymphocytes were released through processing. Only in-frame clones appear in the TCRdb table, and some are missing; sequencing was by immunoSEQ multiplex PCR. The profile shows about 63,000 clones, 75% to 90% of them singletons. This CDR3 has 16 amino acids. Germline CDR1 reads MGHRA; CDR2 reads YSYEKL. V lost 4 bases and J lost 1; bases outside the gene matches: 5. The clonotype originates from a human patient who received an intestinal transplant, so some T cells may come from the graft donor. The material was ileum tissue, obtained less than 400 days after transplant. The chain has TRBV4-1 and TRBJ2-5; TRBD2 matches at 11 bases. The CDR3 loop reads CASSPRTSGPQETQYF. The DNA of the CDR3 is TGCGCCAGCAGCCCACGGACTAGCGGGCCCCAAGAGACCCAGTACTTC.